This note documents a single TCR beta chain sequence. TCRdb reprocessed the reads with MiXCR, giving one entry per CDR3 protein. The sample lists 130,000 or so distinct CDR3 sequences, roughly 6% occurring once. CDR3 length equals 13 residues. Germline V gene sequence: CDR1 SNHLY, CDR2 FYNNEI. Trimming pared 7 bases from V and 2 bases from J, leaving 11 bases between. This specimen belongs to a study of T cell repertoires in cytomegalovirus infection. The specimen sequenced was PBMCs. The source is a human donor in good health (CMV status not recorded). Some clones in this sample may be carry-over from other donors' samples. The chain carries TRBV2 and TRBJ1-2, with TRBD1 as a possible D gene (5 bases). The CDR3 sequence: CASNEDTNYGYTF. CDR3 bases: TGTGCCAGCAACGAGGACACGAACTATGGCTACACCTTC.